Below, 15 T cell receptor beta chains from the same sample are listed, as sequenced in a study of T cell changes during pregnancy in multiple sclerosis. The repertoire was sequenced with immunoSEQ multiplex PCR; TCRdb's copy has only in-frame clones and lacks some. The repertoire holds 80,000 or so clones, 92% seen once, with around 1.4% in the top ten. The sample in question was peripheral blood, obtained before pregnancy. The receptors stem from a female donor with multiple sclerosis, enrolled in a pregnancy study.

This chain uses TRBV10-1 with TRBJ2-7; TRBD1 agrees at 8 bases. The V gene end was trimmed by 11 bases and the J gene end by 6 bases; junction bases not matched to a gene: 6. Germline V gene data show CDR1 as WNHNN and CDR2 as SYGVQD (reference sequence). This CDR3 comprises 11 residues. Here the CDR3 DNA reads TGCGCCTCCTCGACAGGGGCCGAGCAGTACTTC. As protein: CASSTGAEQYF.

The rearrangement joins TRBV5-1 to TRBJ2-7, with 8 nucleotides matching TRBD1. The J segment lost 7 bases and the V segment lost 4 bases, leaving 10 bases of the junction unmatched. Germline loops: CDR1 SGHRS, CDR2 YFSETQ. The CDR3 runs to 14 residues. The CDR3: CASSKDGQGGEQYF. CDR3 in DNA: TGCGCCAGCAGCAAGGACGGACAGGGCGGAGAGCAGTACTTC.

In nucleotides, the CDR3 is TGTGCCAGCTCACCAAGTAGCAACAATCAGCCCCAGCATTTT. The encoded protein is CASSPSSNNQPQHF. The genes are TRBV18 and TRBJ1-5; D is unclear. CDR3 length: 14 residues. Germline V gene sequence: CDR1 KGHSH, CDR2 LQKENI. The ends were cut back, 2 bases at V and 3 bases at J, with 8 bases in the middle.

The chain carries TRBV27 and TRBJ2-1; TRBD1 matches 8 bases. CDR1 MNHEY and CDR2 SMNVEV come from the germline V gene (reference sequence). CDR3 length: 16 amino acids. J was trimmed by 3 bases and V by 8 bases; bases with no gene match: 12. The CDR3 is CASRWDGQGGYNEQFF. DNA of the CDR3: TGTGCCAGCCGTTGGGATGGACAGGGTGGCTACAATGAGCAGTTCTTC.

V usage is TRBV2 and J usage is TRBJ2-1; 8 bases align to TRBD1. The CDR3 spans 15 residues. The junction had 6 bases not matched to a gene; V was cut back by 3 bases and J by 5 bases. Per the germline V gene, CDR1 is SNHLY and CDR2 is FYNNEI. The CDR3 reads CASSDWTGMDNEQFF. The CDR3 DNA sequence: TGTGCCAGCAGTGATTGGACAGGGATGGACAATGAGCAGTTCTTC.

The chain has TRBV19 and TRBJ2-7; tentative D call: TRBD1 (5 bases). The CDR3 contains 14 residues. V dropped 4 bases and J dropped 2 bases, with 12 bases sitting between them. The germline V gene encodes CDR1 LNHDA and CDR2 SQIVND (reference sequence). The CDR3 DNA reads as TGTGCCAGTAGTAATACAGGAACGACCTACGAGCAGTACTTC. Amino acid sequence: CASSNTGTTYEQYF.

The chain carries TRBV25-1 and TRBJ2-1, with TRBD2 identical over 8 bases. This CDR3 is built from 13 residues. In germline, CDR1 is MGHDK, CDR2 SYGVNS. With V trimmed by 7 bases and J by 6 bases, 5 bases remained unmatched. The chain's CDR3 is CASNSGVFNEQFF. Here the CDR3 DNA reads TGTGCCAGCAATAGCGGGGTGTTCAATGAGCAGTTCTTC.

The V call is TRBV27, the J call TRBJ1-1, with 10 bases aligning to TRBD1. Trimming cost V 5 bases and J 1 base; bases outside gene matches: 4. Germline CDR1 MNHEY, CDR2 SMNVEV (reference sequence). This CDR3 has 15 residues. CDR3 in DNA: TGTGCCAGCAGTCAAAGACAGGGGGCGAACACTGAAGCTTTCTTT. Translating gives CASSQRQGANTEAFF.

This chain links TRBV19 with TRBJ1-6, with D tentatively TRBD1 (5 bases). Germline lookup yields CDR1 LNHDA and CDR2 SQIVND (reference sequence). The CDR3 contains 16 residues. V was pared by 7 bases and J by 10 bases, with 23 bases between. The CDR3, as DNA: TGTGCCAGTACCCCGAAAATCCAGGGTTACGACTCACCCCTCCACTTT. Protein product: CASTPKIQGYDSPLHF.

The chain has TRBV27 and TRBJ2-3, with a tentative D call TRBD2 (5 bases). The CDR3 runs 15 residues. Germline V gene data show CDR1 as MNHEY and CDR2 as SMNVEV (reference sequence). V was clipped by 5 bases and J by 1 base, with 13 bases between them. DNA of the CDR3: TGTGCCAGCAGTCAGACTCTGGGAGGCACAGATACGCAGTATTTT. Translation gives CASSQTLGGTDTQYF.

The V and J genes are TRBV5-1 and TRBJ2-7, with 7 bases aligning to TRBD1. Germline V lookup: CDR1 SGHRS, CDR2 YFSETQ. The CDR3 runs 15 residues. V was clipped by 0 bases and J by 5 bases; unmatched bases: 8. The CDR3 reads CASSLGQGRVHEQYF. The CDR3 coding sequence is TGCGCCAGCAGCTTGGGACAGGGAAGAGTCCACGAGCAGTACTTC.

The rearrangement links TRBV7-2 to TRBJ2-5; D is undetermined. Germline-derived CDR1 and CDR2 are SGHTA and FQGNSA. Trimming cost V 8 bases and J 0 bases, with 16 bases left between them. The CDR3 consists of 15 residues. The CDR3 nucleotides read TGTGCCAGCGCCCGGGTTATCTTGTACCAAGAGACCCAGTACTTC. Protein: CASARVILYQETQYF.

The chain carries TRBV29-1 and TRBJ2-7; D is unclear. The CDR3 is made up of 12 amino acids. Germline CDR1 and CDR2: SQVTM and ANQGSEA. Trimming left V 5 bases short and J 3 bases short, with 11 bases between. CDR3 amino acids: CSVSLRDYEQYF. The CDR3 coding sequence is TGCAGCGTTTCCCTTCGCGACTACGAGCAGTACTTC.

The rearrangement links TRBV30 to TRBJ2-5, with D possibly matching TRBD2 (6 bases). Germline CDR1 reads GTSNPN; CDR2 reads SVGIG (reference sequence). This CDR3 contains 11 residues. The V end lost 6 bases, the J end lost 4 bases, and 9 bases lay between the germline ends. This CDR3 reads CACRESETQYF. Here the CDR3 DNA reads TGTGCCTGCCGGGAGTCAGAGACCCAGTACTTC.

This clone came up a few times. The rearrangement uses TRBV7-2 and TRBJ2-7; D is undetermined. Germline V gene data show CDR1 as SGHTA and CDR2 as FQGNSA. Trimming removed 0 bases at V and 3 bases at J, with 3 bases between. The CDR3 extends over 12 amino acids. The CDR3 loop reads CASSLAIYEQYF. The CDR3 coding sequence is TGTGCCAGCAGCTTAGCTATCTACGAGCAGTACTTC.